This is a list of T cell receptor beta chains from one sample in a study of CD8 T cells in Susac syndrome. TCRdb called the immunoSEQ multiplex PCR reads again in MiXCR, with one record for every CDR3 protein. The data contain about 290,000 distinct CDR3 sequences, about 88% of them singletons. The specimen sequenced was CD8+ T cells from PBMCs. The receptors here all came from a human donor with multiple sclerosis. The CDR3 runs from the conserved cysteine through the conserved F or W. Fields, in order: J gene, clone size, D gene, V gene, CDR3 DNA, CDR3 protein. D genes are given only for firm matches. The size field is filled for only some rows; it gives once, few, many or a size class.

>TRBJ2-1|.|TRBD1|TRBV6-2/TRBV6-3
TGTGCCAGCATCACGGACAGGGAGAGCTACAATGAGCAGTTCTTC
CASITDRESYNEQFF
>TRBJ2-7|.|.|TRBV5-5
TGTGCCACCAGCGGCGCCGGGACGGCCTACGAGCAGTACTTC
CATSGAGTAYEQYF
>TRBJ1-2|.|.|TRBV9
TGTGCCAGCAGCGAAGATTTTGTGGAGTATGGCTACACCTTC
CASSEDFVEYGYTF
>TRBJ2-3|.|.|TRBV5-1
TGCGCCAGCAGCTTGCAGGAAGATACGCAGTATTTT
CASSLQEDTQYF
>TRBJ2-1|.|.|TRBV12-3/TRBV12-4
TGTGCCAGCAGTTACCGGGAGCTCGTCAATGAGCAGTTCTTC
CASSYRELVNEQFF
>TRBJ2-7|.|.|TRBV30
TGTGCCTGGAGGACCTTCCTCGGCACCTACGAGCAGTACTTC
CAWRTFLGTYEQYF
>TRBJ2-7|.|.|TRBV11-2
TGTGCCAGCAGCTTACCTGGACCGCCATACGAGCAGTGCTTC
CASSLPGPPYEQCF
>TRBJ2-1|.|TRBD2|TRBV7-2
TGTGCCAGCCAGACTAGCGGGGGGGTTTACAATGAGCAGTTCTTC
CASQTSGGVYNEQFF
>TRBJ1-4|.|TRBD1|TRBV12-3/TRBV12-4
TGTGCCAGCAGTTTATTCGGAGAGGGACAGGATGAAAAACTGTTTTTT
CASSLFGEGQDEKLFF
>TRBJ1-1|.|.|TRBV7-9
TGTGCCAGCAGCTTGGTTCGACAGAGGAACACTGAAGCTTTCTTT
CASSLVRQRNTEAFF
>TRBJ2-1|.|TRBD1|TRBV9
TGTGCCAGCAGCGCGACAGGGGGCATCCCCAATGAGCAGTTCTTC
CASSATGGIPNEQFF
>TRBJ2-7|.|.|TRBV7-9
TGTGCCAGCAGCCCCCTCGTCCGCTCCTACGAGCAGTACTTC
CASSPLVRSYEQYF
>TRBJ2-1|.|.|TRBV9
TGTGCCAGCAGCAAGACCGGGACTCATGAGCAGTTCTTC
CASSKTGTHEQFF
>TRBJ2-1|.|TRBD1|TRBV7-9
TGTGCCAGCAGCTTAGAGGGACAGGTCTTCTTCTCCTACAATGAGCAGTTCTTC
CASSLEGQVFFSYNEQFF
>TRBJ1-2|.|TRBD1|TRBV7-9
TGTGCCAGCAGCCCAACGACAGGGGTTCATGGCTACACCTTC
CASSPTTGVHGYTF
>TRBJ2-3|.|TRBD1|TRBV20-1
TGCAGTGCTCCCCGCCGGGACAGGGGCCTCACAGATACGCAGTATTTT
CSAPRRDRGLTDTQYF
>TRBJ2-3|.|.|TRBV30
TGTGCCTGGAGTGCCCTCGTGGCGGGGCCGCCGGGAGATACGCAGTATTTT
CAWSALVAGPPGDTQYF
>TRBJ1-6|.|.|TRBV9
TGTGCCAGCAGCGTCTACTCTGCTAGGTCACCCCTCCACTTT
CASSVYSARSPLHF
>TRBJ2-1|.|.|TRBV19
TGTGCCAGCCCTCACGGTGCACGTTACAATGAGCAGTTCTTC
CASPHGARYNEQFF
>TRBJ1-5|.|.|TRBV28
TGTGCCAGCAGTTCCGAAGGGACGCAGCCCCAGCATTTT
CASSSEGTQPQHF
>TRBJ1-1|.|TRBD1|TRBV6-4
TGTGCCAGCAGTGACCTAAGTTCTAACCTGGACAGGGGAAGAGTACTCGCTGAAGCTTTCTTT
CASSDLSSNLDRGRVLAEAFF
>TRBJ2-1|.|TRBD1|TRBV6-2/TRBV6-3
TGTGCCAGCAGCTCACCCCTCGACAGGGACTACAATGAGCAGTTCTTC
CASSSPLDRDYNEQFF
>TRBJ2-1|.|.|TRBV11-2
TGTGCCAGCAGCTTGGAATTGGACTACAATGAGCAGTTCTTC
CASSLELDYNEQFF
>TRBJ2-2|.|.|TRBV19
TGTGCCAGTAGTATAACCCACGCCGGGGAGCTGTTTTTT
CASSITHAGELFF
>TRBJ1-1|.|TRBD1|TRBV5-1
TGCGCCAGCAGCTTGGATCACAGGGGGGCCCTGGGCACTGAAGCTTTCTTT
CASSLDHRGALGTEAFF
>TRBJ1-4|.|.|TRBV7-9
TGTGCCAGCTCAGGGGCAGAAATAAATGAAAAACTGTTTTTT
CASSGAEINEKLFF
>TRBJ2-7|once|TRBD1|TRBV20-1
TGCAGTGCTAGGGCCGTAAGGACAGGGATGTCGGAGCAGTACTTC
CSARAVRTGMSEQYF
>TRBJ2-7|.|.|TRBV4-2
TGTGCCAGCAGCCAAGAGAACGGACCCTACGAGCAGTACTTC
CASSQENGPYEQYF
>TRBJ2-5|.|.|TRBV7-9
TGTGCCACGGGGGCAGGGACGGATCAAGAGACCCAGTACTTC
CATGAGTDQETQYF
>TRBJ2-5|.|.|TRBV5-1
TGCGCCAGCAGCCCGGACAGTAACCAAGAGACCCAGTACTTC
CASSPDSNQETQYF
>TRBJ2-2|.|TRBD2|TRBV27
TGTGCCAGCAGTTGGGGCGGGAGTAGCACCGGGGAGCTGTTTTTT
CASSWGGSSTGELFF
>TRBJ2-5|.|TRBD1|TRBV12-3/TRBV12-4
TGTGCCAGCAGTCCGGGGACAGGGGGCACCGATTTCCAAGAGACCCAGTACTTC
CASSPGTGGTDFQETQYF
>TRBJ1-1|.|.|TRBV7-2
TGTGCCAGCAGCTTTAGGACAGAGAACACTGAAGCTTTCTTT
CASSFRTENTEAFF
>TRBJ2-5|.|.|TRBV11-2
TGTGCCAGCAGCCCCCGCGGGGGCCGGGGCCAAGAGACCCAGTACTTC
CASSPRGGRGQETQYF
>TRBJ2-1|.|TRBD2|TRBV12-3/TRBV12-4
TGTGCCAGCGTTAGCGGGGGGTCGTACAATGAGCAGTTCTTC
CASVSGGSYNEQFF
>TRBJ1-1|.|.|TRBV12-3/TRBV12-4
TGTGCCAGCAGTCTTGACGAGGACACTGAAGCTTTCTTT
CASSLDEDTEAFF
>TRBJ2-1|.|.|TRBV28
TGTGCCAGCAGTCTGGGGGGGGCCCCCCTGTCCTACAATGAGCAGTTCTTC
CASSLGGAPLSYNEQFF
>TRBJ2-5|.|.|TRBV7-9
TGTGCCAGCAGCCATCCGGGATTACAAGAGACCCAGTACTTC
CASSHPGLQETQYF
>TRBJ1-1|.|.|TRBV13
TGTGCCAGCAGCTCATACCCGGTTGAAGCTTTCTTT
CASSSYPVEAFF
>TRBJ1-6|.|.|TRBV2
TGTGCCAGCAGTCCCTCAATGGGGGTTTCTTATTCACCCCTCCACTTT
CASSPSMGVSYSPLHF
>TRBJ1-1|.|.|TRBV7-9
TGTGCTGTTTACAGGATGAACACTGAAGCTTTCTTT
CAVYRMNTEAFF
>TRBJ2-7|.|TRBD2|TRBV18
TGTGCCAGCGAAGACCGGGAGGGTTCCTACGAGCAGTACTTC
CASEDREGSYEQYF
>TRBJ2-3|few|.|TRBV7-9
TGTGCCAGCAGGGCCACAGATACGCAGTATTTT
CASRATDTQYF
>TRBJ1-2|.|TRBD1|TRBV2
TGTGCCAGCAGTGAAAGATACAGGGGGAAGGAAAACTATGGCTACACCTTC
CASSERYRGKENYGYTF
>TRBJ1-3|.|.|TRBV28
TGTGCCACCGGGAGCACCGCGCCTGGAAACACCATATATTTT
CATGSTAPGNTIYF
>TRBJ2-1|.|.|TRBV5-4
TGTGCCAGCAGCGACGCGACCTCATACAATGAGCAGTTCTTC
CASSDATSYNEQFF
>TRBJ2-1|.|.|TRBV3-1
TGTGCCAGCAGCCAAGGGGGCGGGGGCTCGTTGGGTGAGCAGTTCTTC
CASSQGGGGSLGEQFF
>TRBJ1-5|.|.|TRBV12-3/TRBV12-4
TGTGCCAGCAGTTTAGGGCAGCCCAACTATGGCAATCAGCCCCAGCATTTT
CASSLGQPNYGNQPQHF
>TRBJ1-2|.|.|TRBV5-1
TGCGCCAGCAGCTCCTCCACGGCAGGCAGTGAATGCTACACCTTC
CASSSSTAGSECYTF
>TRBJ2-5|.|.|TRBV7-9
TGTGCCAGCAGCTATACCCGCTCGATTCAAGAGACCCAGTACTTC
CASSYTRSIQETQYF
>TRBJ2-5|.|.|TRBV6-1
TGTGCCAGCGGGAAACGGTGGGAAGAGACCCAGTACTTC
CASGKRWEETQYF
>TRBJ2-1|.|.|TRBV5-6
TGTGCCAGCAGCCTGGGGGTCAGGGGATACAATGAGCAGTTCTTC
CASSLGVRGYNEQFF
>TRBJ1-1|few|TRBD1|TRBV6-5
TGTGCCAGCAGTTTGGGACAGGGGGGGACTGAAGCTTTCTTT
CASSLGQGGTEAFF